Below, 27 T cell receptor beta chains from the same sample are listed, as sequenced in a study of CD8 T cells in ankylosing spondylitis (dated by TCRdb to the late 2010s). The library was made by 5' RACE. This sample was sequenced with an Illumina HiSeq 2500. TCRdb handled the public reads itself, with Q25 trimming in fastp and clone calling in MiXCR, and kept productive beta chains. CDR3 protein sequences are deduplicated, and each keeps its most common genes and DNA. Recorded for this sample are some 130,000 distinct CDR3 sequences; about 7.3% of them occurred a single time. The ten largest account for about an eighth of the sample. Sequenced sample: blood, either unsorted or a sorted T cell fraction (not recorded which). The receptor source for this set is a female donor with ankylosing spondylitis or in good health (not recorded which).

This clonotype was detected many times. The CDR3 bases are TGTGCCAGCAGTTTCGGGACAGGGTACGAGGTGGCCAACGTCCTGACTTTC. The encoded protein is CASSFGTGYEVANVLTF. The chain joins TRBV12-3 or TRBV12-4 to TRBJ2-6; 9 bases fit TRBD1. The CDR3 spans 17 residues. V lost 3 bases and J lost 6; bases outside the gene matches: 9.

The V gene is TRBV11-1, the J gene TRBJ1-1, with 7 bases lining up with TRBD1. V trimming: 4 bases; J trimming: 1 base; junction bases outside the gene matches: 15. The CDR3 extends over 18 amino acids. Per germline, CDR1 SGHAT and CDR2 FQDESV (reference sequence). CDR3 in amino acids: CASSSPGTVREGNTEAFF. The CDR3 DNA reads TGTGCCAGCAGCTCCCCGGGGACAGTGAGGGAAGGGAACACTGAAGCTTTCTTT.

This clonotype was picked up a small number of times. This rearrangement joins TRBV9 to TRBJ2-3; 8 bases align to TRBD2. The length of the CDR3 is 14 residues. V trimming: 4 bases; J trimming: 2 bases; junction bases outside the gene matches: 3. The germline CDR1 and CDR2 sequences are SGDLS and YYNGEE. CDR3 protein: CASSTGGDTDTQYF. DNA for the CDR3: TGTGCCAGCAGCACCGGGGGGGACACAGATACGCAGTATTTT.

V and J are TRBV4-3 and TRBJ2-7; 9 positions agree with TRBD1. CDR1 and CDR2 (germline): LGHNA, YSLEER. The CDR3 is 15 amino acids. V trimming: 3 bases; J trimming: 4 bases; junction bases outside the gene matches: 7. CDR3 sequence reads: CASSQTGTGTYEQYF. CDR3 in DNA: TGCGCCAGCAGCCAGACCGGGACAGGGACTTACGAGCAGTACTTC.

CDR3 in DNA: TGTGCCAGCAGCCCGTTGGGACAGATGAACACCGGGGAGCTGTTTTTT. It specifies CASSPLGQMNTGELFF. The chain recombines TRBV7-9 with TRBJ2-2; 7 bases fit TRBD1. CDR3 length equals 16 residues. Germline-derived CDR1 and CDR2 are SEHNR and FQNEAQ (reference sequence). V lost 5 bases, J lost 1 base, and 7 bases stayed unmatched.

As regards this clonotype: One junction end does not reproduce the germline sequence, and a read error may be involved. The CDR3 here is CASSLAGGSETQYF. In DNA, the CDR3 is TGTGCTAGCAGCTTGGCCGGGGGATCGGAGACCCAGTACTTC. The gene calls are TRBV7-7 and TRBJ2-5; possibly TRBD2 for D (6 bases). This CDR3 region has 14 residues. Germline V gene data show CDR1 as SSHAT and CDR2 as FNYEAQ (reference sequence). Supplemented by reference TRBV7-7 and TRBJ2-5, the full variable domain reads GAGVSQSPRYKVTKRGQDVTLRCDPISSHATLYWYQQALGQGPEFLTYFNYEAQPDKSGLPSDRFSAERPEGSISTLTIQRTEQRDSAMYRCASSLAGGSETQYFGPGTRLLVL.

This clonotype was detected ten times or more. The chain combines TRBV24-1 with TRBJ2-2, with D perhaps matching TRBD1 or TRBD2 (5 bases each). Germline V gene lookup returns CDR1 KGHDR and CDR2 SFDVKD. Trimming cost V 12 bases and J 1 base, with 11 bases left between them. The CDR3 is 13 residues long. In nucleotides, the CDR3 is TGTGCCGCTGGGACGGAGAACACCGGGGAGCTGTTTTTT. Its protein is CAAGTENTGELFF.

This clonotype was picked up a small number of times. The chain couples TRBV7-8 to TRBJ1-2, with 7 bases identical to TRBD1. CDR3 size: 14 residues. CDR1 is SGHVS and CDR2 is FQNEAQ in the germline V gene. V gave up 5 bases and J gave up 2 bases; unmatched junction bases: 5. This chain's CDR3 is CASSDRVTNYGYTF. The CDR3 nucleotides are TGTGCCAGCAGCGACAGGGTTACAAACTATGGCTACACCTTC.

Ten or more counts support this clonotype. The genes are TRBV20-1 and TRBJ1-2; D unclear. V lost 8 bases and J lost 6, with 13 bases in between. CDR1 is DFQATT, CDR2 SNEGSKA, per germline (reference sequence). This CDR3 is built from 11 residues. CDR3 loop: CSFMKGDGYTF. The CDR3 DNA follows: TGCAGTTTTATGAAGGGAGATGGCTACACCTTC.

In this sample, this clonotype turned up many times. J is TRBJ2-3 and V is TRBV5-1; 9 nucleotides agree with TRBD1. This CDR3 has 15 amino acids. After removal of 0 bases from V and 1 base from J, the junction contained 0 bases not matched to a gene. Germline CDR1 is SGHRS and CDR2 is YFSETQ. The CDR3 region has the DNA TGCGCCAGCAGCTTGGGGACAGGGGGCACAGATACGCAGTATTTT. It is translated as CASSLGTGGTDTQYF.

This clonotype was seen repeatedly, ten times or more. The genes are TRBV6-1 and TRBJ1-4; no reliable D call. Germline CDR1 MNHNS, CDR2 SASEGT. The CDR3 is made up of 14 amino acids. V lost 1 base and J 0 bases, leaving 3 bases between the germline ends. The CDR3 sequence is CASSEEATNEKLFF. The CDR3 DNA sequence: TGTGCCAGCAGTGAAGAAGCAACTAATGAAAAACTGTTTTTT.

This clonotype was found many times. The CDR3 loop is CASSPLAGELFF. CDR3 sequence (DNA): TGTGCCAGCAGTCCACTGGCCGGGGAGCTGTTTTTT. V usage is TRBV12-3 or TRBV12-4 and J usage is TRBJ2-2; unclear D gene. CDR3 length equals 12 residues. V lost 5 bases and J 6 bases, leaving 7 bases between the germline ends.

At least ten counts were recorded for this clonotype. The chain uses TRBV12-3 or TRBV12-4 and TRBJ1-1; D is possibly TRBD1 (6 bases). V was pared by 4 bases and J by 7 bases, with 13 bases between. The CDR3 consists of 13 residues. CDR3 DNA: TGTGCCAGCAGTTCCCAGGGGCGGGGTGAAGCTTTCTTT. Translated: CASSSQGRGEAFF.

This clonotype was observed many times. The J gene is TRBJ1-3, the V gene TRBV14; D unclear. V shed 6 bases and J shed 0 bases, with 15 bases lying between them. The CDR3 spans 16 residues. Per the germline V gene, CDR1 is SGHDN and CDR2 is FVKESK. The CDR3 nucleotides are TGTGCCAGCAGTACGAGGCCTGGGCCCTCTGGAAACACCATATATTTT. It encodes CASSTRPGPSGNTIYF.

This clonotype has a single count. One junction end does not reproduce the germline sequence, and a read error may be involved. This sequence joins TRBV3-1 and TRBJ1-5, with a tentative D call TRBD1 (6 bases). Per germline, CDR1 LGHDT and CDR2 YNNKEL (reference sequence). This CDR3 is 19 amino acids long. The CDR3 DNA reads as TGTGCCCGCAGTTTATTTACAGGGCGAGGGGGGGCTGACACTCAGCCCCAGCATTTT. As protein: CARSLFTGRGGADTQPQHF. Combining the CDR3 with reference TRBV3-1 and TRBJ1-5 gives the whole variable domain DTAVSQTPKYLVTQMGNDKSIKCEQNLGHDTMYWYKQDSKKFLKIMFSYNNKELIINETVPNRFSPKSPDKAHLNLHINSLELGDSAVYFCARSLFTGRGGADTQPQHFGDGTRLSIL.

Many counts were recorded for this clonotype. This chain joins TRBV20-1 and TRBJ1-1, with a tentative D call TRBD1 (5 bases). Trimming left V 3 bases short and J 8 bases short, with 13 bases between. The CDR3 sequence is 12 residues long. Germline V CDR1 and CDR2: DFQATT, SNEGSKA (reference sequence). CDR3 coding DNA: TGCAGTGCTAGTGGGGGTGATATAGAAGCTTTCTTT. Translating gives CSASGGDIEAFF.

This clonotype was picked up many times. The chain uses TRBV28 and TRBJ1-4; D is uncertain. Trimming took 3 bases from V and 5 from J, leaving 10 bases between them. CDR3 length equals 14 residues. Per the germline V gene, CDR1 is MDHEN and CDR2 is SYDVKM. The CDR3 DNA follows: TGTGCCAGCAGTTTGCCGTCATCCAATGAAAAACTGTTTTTT. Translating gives CASSLPSSNEKLFF.

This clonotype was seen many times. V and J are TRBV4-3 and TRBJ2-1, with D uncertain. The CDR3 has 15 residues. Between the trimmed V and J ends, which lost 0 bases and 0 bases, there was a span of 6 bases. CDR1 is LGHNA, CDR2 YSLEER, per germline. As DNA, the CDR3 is TGCGCCAGCAGCCAAGATAGGACCTCCTACAATGAGCAGTTCTTC. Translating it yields CASSQDRTSYNEQFF.

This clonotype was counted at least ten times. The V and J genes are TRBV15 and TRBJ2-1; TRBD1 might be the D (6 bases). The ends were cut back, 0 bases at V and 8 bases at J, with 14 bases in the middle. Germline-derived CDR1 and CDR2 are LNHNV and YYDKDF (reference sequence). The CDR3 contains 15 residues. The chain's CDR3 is CATSRDPGVFDEQFF. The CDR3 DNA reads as TGTGCCACCAGCAGAGATCCAGGGGTCTTCGATGAGCAGTTCTTC.

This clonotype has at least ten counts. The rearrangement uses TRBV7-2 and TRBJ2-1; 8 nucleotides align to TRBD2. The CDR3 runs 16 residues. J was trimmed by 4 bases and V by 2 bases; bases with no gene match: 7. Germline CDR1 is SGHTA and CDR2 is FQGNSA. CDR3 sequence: CASSLRVQRGYNEQFF. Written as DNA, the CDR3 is TGTGCCAGCAGCTTACGTGTCCAGCGGGGGTACAATGAGCAGTTCTTC.

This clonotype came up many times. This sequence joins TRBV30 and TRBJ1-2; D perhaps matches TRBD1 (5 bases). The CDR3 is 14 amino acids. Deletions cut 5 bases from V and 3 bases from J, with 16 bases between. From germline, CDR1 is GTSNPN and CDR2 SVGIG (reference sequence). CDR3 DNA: TGTGCCTGGGGCAGGGCAGGAGCTTACTATGGCTACACCTTC. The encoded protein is CAWGRAGAYYGYTF.

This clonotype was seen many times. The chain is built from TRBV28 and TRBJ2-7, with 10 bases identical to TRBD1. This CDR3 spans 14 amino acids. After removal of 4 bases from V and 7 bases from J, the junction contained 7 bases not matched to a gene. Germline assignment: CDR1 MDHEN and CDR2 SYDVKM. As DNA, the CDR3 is TGTGCCAGCAGTTACCGGGACAGGGGAGTTGAGCAGTACTTC. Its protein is CASSYRDRGVEQYF.

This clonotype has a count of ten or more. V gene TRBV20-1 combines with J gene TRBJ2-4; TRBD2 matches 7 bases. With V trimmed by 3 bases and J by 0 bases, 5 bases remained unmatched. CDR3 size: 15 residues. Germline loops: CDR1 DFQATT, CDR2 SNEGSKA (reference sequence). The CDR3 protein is CSARGGDLAKNIQYF. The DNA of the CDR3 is TGCAGTGCTAGGGGGGGGGACCTAGCCAAAAACATTCAGTACTTC.

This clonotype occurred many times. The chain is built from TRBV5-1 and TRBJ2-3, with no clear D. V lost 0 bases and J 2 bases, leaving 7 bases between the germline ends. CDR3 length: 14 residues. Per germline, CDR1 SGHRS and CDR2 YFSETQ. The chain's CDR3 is CASSLGGITDTQYF. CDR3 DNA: TGCGCCAGCAGCTTGGGTGGAATCACAGATACGCAGTATTTT. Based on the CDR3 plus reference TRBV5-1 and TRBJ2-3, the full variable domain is KAGVTQTPRYLIKTRGQQVTLSCSPISGHRSVSWYQQTPGQGLQFLFEYFSETQRNKGNFPGRFSGRQFSNSRSEMNVSTLELGDSALYLCASSLGGITDTQYFGPGTRLTVL.

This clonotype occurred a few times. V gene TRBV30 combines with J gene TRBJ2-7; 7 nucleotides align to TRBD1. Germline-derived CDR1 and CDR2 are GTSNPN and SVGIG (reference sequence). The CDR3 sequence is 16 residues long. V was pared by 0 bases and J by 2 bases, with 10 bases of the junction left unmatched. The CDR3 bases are TGTGCCTGGAGTGTACAGGGGCGAAGGTATACCTACGAGCAGTACTTC. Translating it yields CAWSVQGRRYTYEQYF. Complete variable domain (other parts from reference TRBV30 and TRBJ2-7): SQTIHQWPATLVQPVGSPLSLECTVEGTSNPNLYWYRQAAGRGLQLLFYSVGIGQISSEVPQNLSASRPQDRQFILSSKKLLLSDSGFYLCAWSVQGRRYTYEQYFGPGTRLTVT.

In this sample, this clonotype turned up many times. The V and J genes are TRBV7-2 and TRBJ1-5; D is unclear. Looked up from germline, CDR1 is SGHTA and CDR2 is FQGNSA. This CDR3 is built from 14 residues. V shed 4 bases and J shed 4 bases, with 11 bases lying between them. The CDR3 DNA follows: TGTGCCAGCAGCTCCTATGGGGAGAATCAGCCCCAGCATTTT. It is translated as CASSSYGENQPQHF.

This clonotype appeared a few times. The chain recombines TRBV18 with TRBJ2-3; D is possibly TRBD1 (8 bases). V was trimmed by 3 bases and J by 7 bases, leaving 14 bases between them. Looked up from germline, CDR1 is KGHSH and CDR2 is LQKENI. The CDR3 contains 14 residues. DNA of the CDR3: TGTGCCAGCTCACCGACACAGGGGGGGAATACGCAGTATTTT. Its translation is CASSPTQGGNTQYF.